This T cell receptor beta chain appears in the sequencing data of a study of early T cells in non-severe SARS-CoV-2 infection. Study in general: Chains from this unsorted whole-blood bulk RNA could not be paired. Study results and caveats: VDJdb matching favored anti-spike CD8 responses, missing private and CD4 specificities.

Germline V gene sequence: CDR1 LGHDT, CDR2 YNNKEL (reference sequence). V trimming: 4 bases; J trimming: 5 bases; junction bases outside the gene matches: 7. This CDR3 spans 15 amino acids. About this clonotype: As yet, its antigen is unknown.

Researchers tagged individual cDNA molecules with unique molecular identifiers. A single record per CDR3 protein comes from TCRdb applying MiXCR to the 5' RACE reads. Here the sample spans 83,000 or so distinct CDR3 sequences, about 10% being singletons. The sequence was obtained from an adult who was a healthcare worker with PCR-confirmed SARS-CoV-2 infection or an uninfected control (not recorded which). The starting material was whole blood, obtained at baseline. The rearrangement uses TRBV3-1 and TRBJ2-5, with 10 bases matching TRBD1. The CDR3 spells CASSRRQGARETQYF. In DNA, the CDR3 is TGTGCCAGCAGCCGGAGACAGGGGGCACGGGAGACCCAGTACTTC.